Each of the 22 T cell receptor beta chains below was sequenced from the same sample in a study of shared clonotypes between healthy human individuals. Clones were read by immunoSEQ multiplex PCR, and TCRdb kept only the in-frame ones, dropping some. The table includes around 2.5 million clones, 90% to 95% detected once. What was sequenced was naive CD4+ T cells from PBMCs. As to subset: CD45RA+ positively selected. The origin of the receptors is a young man in good health. Some clones in this sample may be carry-over from other donors' samples.

This clone was counted a single time. Other DNA sequences in this sample translate to the same CDR3. The chain joins TRBV11-3 to TRBJ2-7; possibly TRBD1 for D (6 bases). V lost 5 bases to trimming and J lost 0 bases, with 14 bases between them. This CDR3 comprises 15 residues. CDR1 is SGHNT, CDR2 YENEEA, per germline. CDR3 sequence: CASSEAGDSSYEQYF. Written as DNA, the CDR3 is TGTGCCAGCAGCGAAGCAGGGGATAGCTCCTACGAGCAGTACTTC. The full variable domain, in which reference TRBV11-3 and TRBJ2-7 provide the parts outside the CDR3, is EAGVVQSPRYKIIEKKQPVAFWCNPISGHNTLYWYLQNLGQGPELLIRYENEEAVDDSQLPKDRFSAERLKGVDSTLKIQPAELGDSAVYLCASSEAGDSSYEQYFGPGTRLTVT.

The chain has TRBV30 and TRBJ2-7; D unclear. Trimming left V 2 bases short and J 6 bases short, with 20 bases between. Germline V CDR1 and CDR2: GTSNPN, SVGIG (reference sequence). The CDR3 is made up of 15 amino acids. In DNA, the CDR3 is TGTGCCTGGAGTCGAAGTTCTGGACCGTTAGGCGAGCAGTACTTC. It codes for CAWSRSSGPLGEQYF.

The CDR3: CASSSTGQGTNYGYTF. In nucleotides, the CDR3 is TGCGCCAGCAGCTCTACGGGACAGGGGACGAACTATGGCTACACCTTC. The chain uses TRBV5-1 and TRBJ1-2; 10 positions agree with TRBD1. The CDR3 runs 16 residues. Unmatched junction bases numbered 7, after V lost 3 bases and J lost 2 bases. CDR1 is SGHRS, CDR2 YFSETQ, per germline.

This sequence joins TRBV23-1 and TRBJ1-1; D not certain. TRBV23-1 is noted as an ORF with a role that remains uncertain. V lost 2 bases to trimming and J lost 11 bases, with 0 bases between them. The CDR3 totals 8 residues. The CDR3, as DNA: TGCGCCAGCAGTCAAGCTTTCTTT. It specifies CASSQAFF.

This clone was seen once. The CDR3 loop is CASSYVQGGYTF. CDR3 sequence (DNA): TGTGCCAGCAGTTACGTACAGGGTGGCTACACCTTC. The chain links TRBV6-5 to TRBJ1-2; D is perhaps TRBD1 (6 bases). Germline CDR1 reads MNHEY; CDR2 reads SVGAGI. Trimming removed 2 bases from V and 7 bases from J, with 8 bases in between. The length of the CDR3 is 12 residues.

The gene calls are TRBV25-1 and TRBJ2-1, with D perhaps TRBD2 (6 bases). The V end lost 8 bases, the J end lost 2 bases, and 16 bases lay between the germline ends. Germline CDR1 MGHDK, CDR2 SYGVNS. This CDR3 is built from 15 residues. The CDR3 coding sequence is TGTGCCAGCTCCCCAGGGACTTCCCCCTACAATGAGCAGTTCTTC. This sequence encodes CASSPGTSPYNEQFF.

J is TRBJ1-5 and V is TRBV5-1; TRBD1 matches 10 bases. The CDR3 sequence is 17 residues long. The germline V gene has CDR1 SGHRS and CDR2 YFSETQ. J was trimmed by 6 bases and V by 4 bases; bases with no gene match: 13. The CDR3, as DNA: TGCGCCAGCAGCCCAACTGTAGGACAGGGGGGGATTCAGCCCCAGCATTTT. This gives the protein CASSPTVGQGGIQPQHF.

Turning to this clone: Different DNA sequences within this sample yield the same CDR3. The V call is TRBV11-2, the J call TRBJ1-1; D unresolved. The CDR3 is made up of 12 amino acids. The germline V gene encodes CDR1 SGHAT and CDR2 FQNNGV. The V and J ends lost 3 bases and 2 bases respectively, with 4 bases between them. CDR3 nucleotides: TGTGCCAGCAGCTTCGGCAACACTGAAGCTTTCTTT. Its protein is CASSFGNTEAFF.

Comment on this clone: The sample holds other DNA sequences that translate to the same CDR3. The gene calls are TRBV7-2 and TRBJ2-1; 7 bases are a match to TRBD2. The ends lost 0 bases at V and 10 bases at J; junction bases unmatched: 0. The CDR3 extends over 12 amino acids. Germline V gene sequence: CDR1 SGHTA, CDR2 FQGNSA. The CDR3 loop reads CASSLAGREQFF. In nucleotides, the CDR3 is TGTGCCAGCAGCTTAGCCGGGAGGGAGCAGTTCTTC.

V is TRBV15 and J is TRBJ2-7, with D tentatively TRBD2 (6 bases). The CDR3 runs to 15 residues. Trimming pared 1 base from V and 2 bases from J, leaving 12 bases between. The V gene's germline CDR1 is LNHNV and CDR2 YYDKDF (reference sequence). The DNA of the CDR3 is TGTGCCACCAGCAGAGCCGGGACTCAAACCTACGAGCAGTACTTC. Protein: CATSRAGTQTYEQYF.

A remark on this clone: Other DNA sequences within the sample encode an identical CDR3. This rearrangement joins TRBV7-2 to TRBJ2-7; D ambiguous. The CDR3 totals 14 residues. The V end lost 5 bases, the J end lost 0 bases, and 11 bases lay between the germline ends. CDR1 is SGHTA, CDR2 FQGNSA, per germline. CDR3 protein: CASSLDRSSYEQYF. CDR3 coding DNA: TGTGCCAGCAGCCTAGACCGTAGCTCCTACGAGCAGTACTTC.

This clone showed up just once. This chain joins TRBV28 and TRBJ1-3, with a weak D call TRBD1 (6 bases). Germline loops: CDR1 MDHEN, CDR2 SYDVKM. The CDR3 runs to 16 residues. Trimming stripped 7 bases from V and 0 bases from J, with 16 bases between. DNA of the CDR3: TGTGCCAGCACCCGGCAGGGGTGGGGCTCTGGAAACACCATATATTTT. It codes for CASTRQGWGSGNTIYF.

The gene calls are TRBV29-1 and TRBJ2-1; 8 bases line up with TRBD1. J lost 2 bases, V lost 4 bases, and 4 bases had no gene match. Germline assignment: CDR1 SQVTM and CDR2 ANQGSEA. This CDR3 spans 14 amino acids. The CDR3 loop reads CSVGGTGPYNEQFF. DNA of the CDR3: TGCAGCGTTGGCGGGACAGGCCCCTACAATGAGCAGTTCTTC.

This chain uses TRBV30 with TRBJ2-4; D not resolved. V was pared by 0 bases and J by 0 bases, with 12 bases between. Germline V gene lookup returns CDR1 GTSNPN and CDR2 SVGIG (reference sequence). This CDR3 comprises 16 residues. The CDR3 DNA sequence: TGTGCCTGGAGTGTACGGAATGGGAAAGCCAAAAACATTCAGTACTTC. Amino acid sequence: CAWSVRNGKAKNIQYF.

This rearrangement joins TRBV7-9 to TRBJ1-3; TRBD1 matches 8 bases. The CDR3 is 17 residues long. The J segment lost 0 bases and the V segment lost 1 base, leaving 5 bases of the junction unmatched. Germline values: CDR1 SEHNR, CDR2 FQNEAQ (reference sequence). The CDR3 DNA reads TGTGCCAGCAGCTTAGGGACAGGGCGAGACTCTGGAAACACCATATATTTT. Protein sequence: CASSLGTGRDSGNTIYF.

The CDR3 is CASRDNRGPDQPQHF. The CDR3 coding sequence is TGTGCCAGCAGGGACAACAGGGGGCCCGATCAGCCCCAGCATTTT. This chain joins TRBV2 and TRBJ1-5; 9 bases are shared with TRBD1. After removal of 6 bases from V and 5 bases from J, the junction contained 8 bases not matched to a gene. From germline, CDR1 is SNHLY and CDR2 FYNNEI. The CDR3 runs 15 residues.

The chain uses TRBV5-1 and TRBJ1-3, with D tentatively TRBD1 (5 bases). CDR3 size: 15 residues. CDR1 and CDR2 from the germline V gene are SGHRS and YFSETQ. The V end was cut by 0 bases, the J end by 0 bases, with 7 bases between. The DNA of the CDR3 is TGCGCCAGCAGCTTGGGGGACTACTCTGGAAACACCATATATTTT. It specifies CASSLGDYSGNTIYF.

As to this clone: Other DNA sequences from this sample encode an identical CDR3 as well. The chain uses TRBV29-1 and TRBJ2-7; D not certain. Germline V gene lookup returns CDR1 SQVTM and CDR2 ANQGSEA. The CDR3 totals 11 residues. Trimming shortened V by 1 base and J by 4 bases, and 5 bases separated the two germline ends. The CDR3 DNA sequence: TGCAGCGTTGAAGCTGGTTACGAGCAGTACTTC. It is translated as CSVEAGYEQYF.

The V and J genes are TRBV10-1 and TRBJ2-2; perhaps TRBD2 as D (6 bases). This CDR3 contains 17 residues. The V gene lost 8 bases and the J gene lost 1 base, with 20 bases spanning the gap. CDR1 is WNHNN, CDR2 SYGVQD, per germline (reference sequence). The CDR3 reads CASGFGGPGQNTGELFF. The CDR3 bases are TGCGCCAGCGGCTTTGGAGGGCCAGGGCAGAACACCGGGGAGCTGTTTTTT.

The chain combines TRBV18 with TRBJ2-6, with 7 bases that match TRBD1. The CDR3 contains 17 residues. J lost 0 bases, V lost 3 bases, and 5 bases had no gene match. The V gene's germline CDR1 is KGHSH and CDR2 LQKENI. DNA of the CDR3: TGTGCCAGCTCACCTGGACAGGCCAGCTCTGGGGCCAACGTCCTGACTTTC. This codes for CASSPGQASSGANVLTF. Supplemented by reference TRBV18 and TRBJ2-6, the full variable domain reads NAGVMQNPRHLVRRRGQEARLRCSPMKGHSHVYWYRQLPEEGLKFMVYLQKENIIDESGMPKERFSAEFPKEGPSILRIQQVVRGDSAAYFCASSPGQASSGANVLTFGAGSRLTVL.

The chain links TRBV5-1 to TRBJ1-2; TRBD1 aligns across 8 bases. Trimming removed 3 bases from V and 4 bases from J; junction bases left unmatched: 8. CDR1 SGHRS and CDR2 YFSETQ come from the germline V gene. The CDR3 loop spans 15 amino acids. This CDR3 is CASSYMDRVPYGYTF. The CDR3, as DNA: TGCGCCAGCAGCTACATGGACAGGGTTCCCTATGGCTACACCTTC.

CDR3 protein: CASSPAGAGSYEQYF. The CDR3 nucleotides are TGCGCCAGCAGCCCGGCCGGAGCCGGCTCCTACGAGCAGTACTTC. The chain couples TRBV5-1 to TRBJ2-7; D is uncertain. Germline-derived CDR1 and CDR2 are SGHRS and YFSETQ. V lost 4 bases and J 0 bases, leaving 14 bases between the germline ends. This CDR3 is built from 15 residues.